What follows is one T cell receptor (beta chain) and its context. Its antigen is unidentified. There are 14 residues in the CDR3. CDR1 is WNHNN, CDR2 SYGVQD, per germline (reference sequence). V was pared by 0 bases and J by 1 base, with 7 bases between. The data belong to a study of cytomegalovirus exposure and HLA in healthy donors. Points from the study as a whole: Most TCR sequences were rare, but some public TCRs occurred in many donors. What a later analysis reportedly showed was that an Asian-associated ancestry cluster had fewer N-insertions than the approximately 720-donor mean.

With 60 Vbeta and 13 Jbeta primers, the PCR was carried out. Assay: immunoSEQ multiplex PCR; the TCRdb copy retains only in-frame clones and omits some. The sample records about 210,000 clones, roughly four fifths being singletons. The TCR was taken from a woman aged 45-59 years in good health and CMV-seropositive. The chain links TRBV10-1 to TRBJ2-7; D ambiguous. The sequenced sample was PBMCs. The CDR3 spells CASSESSASYEQYF. CDR3 DNA sequence: TGCGCCAGCAGTGAGTCGAGTGCATCCTACGAGCAGTACTTC.